Listed below are T cell receptor beta chains from one sample, sequenced in a study of blood T cell repertoires in COVID-19. Generated by immunoSEQ multiplex PCR, the TCRdb table keeps only in-frame clones and is missing some. Here the sample spans 35,000 to 50,000 clones, approximately 86% being singletons. The source material was peripheral blood. Source of these receptors: a woman in her 70s with acute or convalescent COVID-19. The CDR3 runs from the conserved cysteine through the conserved F or W. Fields, in order: CDR3 DNA, CDR3 protein, J gene, clone size, CDR3 length, D gene, V gene. The D gene is left open where the match is weak. A row's size may be missing; if present it is once, few, many or a size class.

CDR3 DNA: TGTGCCACCAGTGACCCGACTAGCGGGAGGGGGAATGAGCAGTTCTTC
CDR3 protein: CATSDPTSGRGNEQFF
J gene: TRBJ2-1
clone size: .
CDR3 length: 16
D gene: TRBD2
V gene: TRBV24-1

CDR3 DNA: TGTGCCAGCAGACGGACAGCGGTACTGGGGGAGCTGTTTTTT
CDR3 protein: CASRRTAVLGELFF
J gene: TRBJ2-2
clone size: .
CDR3 length: 14
D gene: .
V gene: TRBV5-4

CDR3 DNA: TGCGCCAGCAGCTTGGCCGCCCCGGGACAGGGATTTGGCGGCTACACCTTC
CDR3 protein: CASSLAAPGQGFGGYTF
J gene: TRBJ1-2
clone size: .
CDR3 length: 17
D gene: TRBD1
V gene: TRBV5-1

CDR3 DNA: TGTGCCAGCTCACCAATGACAGGGGGGAACACCGGGGAGCTGTTTTTT
CDR3 protein: CASSPMTGGNTGELFF
J gene: TRBJ2-2
clone size: .
CDR3 length: 16
D gene: TRBD1
V gene: TRBV18

CDR3 DNA: TGTGCCAGTAGTCTTCACGTCCCAGGGGTAAAGCAATGGACCCAGTACTTC
CDR3 protein: CASSLHVPGVKQWTQYF
J gene: TRBJ2-5
clone size: .
CDR3 length: 17
D gene: .
V gene: TRBV19

CDR3 DNA: TGTGCCAGCAGCCTTCCGGGACTCAAATACTTC
CDR3 protein: CASSLPGLKYF
J gene: TRBJ2-7
clone size: .
CDR3 length: 11
D gene: .
V gene: TRBV3-1/TRBV3-2

CDR3 DNA: TGCGCCAGCAGCTTGTATGTAGGGGAAGATACGCAGTATTTT
CDR3 protein: CASSLYVGEDTQYF
J gene: TRBJ2-3
clone size: few
CDR3 length: 14
D gene: .
V gene: TRBV5-1

CDR3 DNA: TGTGCCAGCGGATTTTGGGGGCGAGGTAGCAATCAGCCCCAGCATTTT
CDR3 protein: CASGFWGRGSNQPQHF
J gene: TRBJ1-5
clone size: .
CDR3 length: 16
D gene: .
V gene: TRBV7-2

CDR3 DNA: TGTGCCAGCAGAACTACTGGAGACTACGAGCAGTACTTC
CDR3 protein: CASRTTGDYEQYF
J gene: TRBJ2-7
clone size: .
CDR3 length: 13
D gene: .
V gene: TRBV5-4

CDR3 DNA: TGTGCCAGCAGTACTACCGCGGGAGCCTACAATGAGCAGTTCTTC
CDR3 protein: CASSTTAGAYNEQFF
J gene: TRBJ2-1
clone size: .
CDR3 length: 15
D gene: TRBD2
V gene: TRBV28

CDR3 DNA: TGCGCCAGCACGGCTACCGGGGAGAGGGTTCGTGGGAATGAGCAGTTCTTC
CDR3 protein: CASTATGERVRGNEQFF
J gene: TRBJ2-1
clone size: few
CDR3 length: 17
D gene: .
V gene: TRBV10-2

CDR3 DNA: TGTGCCAGCTCTCGAGGCACCGGGGAGCTGTTTTTT
CDR3 protein: CASSRGTGELFF
J gene: TRBJ2-2
clone size: .
CDR3 length: 12
D gene: .
V gene: TRBV18

CDR3 DNA: TGCAGTGCTAGTTCCGGGCTTAGAATTCTAGGGACTAGCGGGAGGGGGAGCTCCTACAATGAGCAGTTCTTC
CDR3 protein: CSASSGLRILGTSGRGSSYNEQFF
J gene: TRBJ2-1
clone size: .
CDR3 length: 24
D gene: TRBD2
V gene: TRBV20-1

CDR3 DNA: TGTGCCAGCAGTGCACAAAGACAGGGCGCAGATACGCAGTATTTT
CDR3 protein: CASSAQRQGADTQYF
J gene: TRBJ2-3
clone size: .
CDR3 length: 15
D gene: TRBD1
V gene: TRBV28

CDR3 DNA: TGTGCCAGCAGCGACAGGGTCTACAATGAGCAGTTCTTC
CDR3 protein: CASSDRVYNEQFF
J gene: TRBJ2-1
clone size: .
CDR3 length: 13
D gene: TRBD1
V gene: TRBV28

CDR3 DNA: TGTGCCTGGAGTGTAACGGGAGCCAAAAACATTCAGTACTTC
CDR3 protein: CAWSVTGAKNIQYF
J gene: TRBJ2-4
clone size: .
CDR3 length: 14
D gene: .
V gene: TRBV30

CDR3 DNA: TGTGCCAGCAGTTATACCGGGACAGAGAGCTATGGCTACACCTTC
CDR3 protein: CASSYTGTESYGYTF
J gene: TRBJ1-2
clone size: .
CDR3 length: 15
D gene: TRBD1
V gene: TRBV6-5

CDR3 DNA: TGTGCCAGCAGCGTAGGGGCAGGGGCAGATGGCTACACCTTC
CDR3 protein: CASSVGAGADGYTF
J gene: TRBJ1-2
clone size: .
CDR3 length: 14
D gene: .
V gene: TRBV9

CDR3 DNA: TGTGCTAGTGGTTTGGTCTCTACAGGGAACGAGCAGTTCTTC
CDR3 protein: CASGLVSTGNEQFF
J gene: TRBJ2-1
clone size: few
CDR3 length: 14
D gene: .
V gene: TRBV12-5

CDR3 DNA: TGTGCCAGCAGCTTAGAAGACAGGGGGTACACCGGGGAGCTGTTTTTT
CDR3 protein: CASSLEDRGYTGELFF
J gene: TRBJ2-2
clone size: .
CDR3 length: 16
D gene: TRBD1
V gene: TRBV13

CDR3 DNA: TGTGCCACCAGCAGAGAAGGACAGGGGGCTAACTATGGCTACACCTTC
CDR3 protein: CATSREGQGANYGYTF
J gene: TRBJ1-2
clone size: .
CDR3 length: 16
D gene: TRBD1
V gene: TRBV15

CDR3 DNA: TGTGCCAGCCGAGCGGGGAGTGCTGAAGCTTTCTTT
CDR3 protein: CASRAGSAEAFF
J gene: TRBJ1-1
clone size: .
CDR3 length: 12
D gene: .
V gene: TRBV28

CDR3 DNA: TGTGCCAGCAATCGGCGGGAGGGAAGCCATGAGCAGTTCTTC
CDR3 protein: CASNRREGSHEQFF
J gene: TRBJ2-1
clone size: .
CDR3 length: 14
D gene: TRBD2
V gene: TRBV14

CDR3 DNA: TGTGCCAGCAGCTTAAGCGGCGGGAGTAGCTACGAGCAGTACTTC
CDR3 protein: CASSLSGGSSYEQYF
J gene: TRBJ2-7
clone size: .
CDR3 length: 15
D gene: TRBD2
V gene: TRBV7-2

CDR3 DNA: TGTGCCAGCAGCTCCTCGGGAGGAGCCATCTATGGCTACACCTTC
CDR3 protein: CASSSSGGAIYGYTF
J gene: TRBJ1-2
clone size: .
CDR3 length: 15
D gene: .
V gene: TRBV7-9

CDR3 DNA: TGTGCCAGCAGCCCTTTTGGCACTGGGGCCAACGTCCTGACTTTC
CDR3 protein: CASSPFGTGANVLTF
J gene: TRBJ2-6
clone size: .
CDR3 length: 15
D gene: .
V gene: TRBV7-9

CDR3 DNA: TGTGCCAGCCCGGATCGGGGTTGGAACACCATATATTTT
CDR3 protein: CASPDRGWNTIYF
J gene: TRBJ1-3
clone size: .
CDR3 length: 13
D gene: .
V gene: TRBV19

CDR3 DNA: TGTGCCAGCAGGGTGGGACTAGTTGCCAACATTCAGTACTTC
CDR3 protein: CASRVGLVANIQYF
J gene: TRBJ2-4
clone size: .
CDR3 length: 14
D gene: TRBD2
V gene: TRBV27

CDR3 DNA: TGTGCCAGTAGTCCACGGACAGAGGGTGAAAAACTGTTTTTT
CDR3 protein: CASSPRTEGEKLFF
J gene: TRBJ1-4
clone size: .
CDR3 length: 14
D gene: .
V gene: TRBV19